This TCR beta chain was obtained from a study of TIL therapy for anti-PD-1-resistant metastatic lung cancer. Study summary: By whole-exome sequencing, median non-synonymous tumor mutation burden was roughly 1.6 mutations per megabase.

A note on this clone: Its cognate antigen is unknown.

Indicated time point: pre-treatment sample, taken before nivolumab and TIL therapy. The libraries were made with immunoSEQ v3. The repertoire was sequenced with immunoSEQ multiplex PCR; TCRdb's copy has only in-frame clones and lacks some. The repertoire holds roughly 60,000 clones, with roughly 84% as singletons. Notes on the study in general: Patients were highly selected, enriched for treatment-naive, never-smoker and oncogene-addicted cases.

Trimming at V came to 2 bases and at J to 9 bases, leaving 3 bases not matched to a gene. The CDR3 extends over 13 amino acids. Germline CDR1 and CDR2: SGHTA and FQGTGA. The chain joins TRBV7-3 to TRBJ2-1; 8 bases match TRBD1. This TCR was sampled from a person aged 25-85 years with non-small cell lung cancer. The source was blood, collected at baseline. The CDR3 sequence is CASSLGDRSEQFF. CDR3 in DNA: TGTGCCAGCAGCTTAGGGGACAGGAGTGAGCAGTTCTTC.